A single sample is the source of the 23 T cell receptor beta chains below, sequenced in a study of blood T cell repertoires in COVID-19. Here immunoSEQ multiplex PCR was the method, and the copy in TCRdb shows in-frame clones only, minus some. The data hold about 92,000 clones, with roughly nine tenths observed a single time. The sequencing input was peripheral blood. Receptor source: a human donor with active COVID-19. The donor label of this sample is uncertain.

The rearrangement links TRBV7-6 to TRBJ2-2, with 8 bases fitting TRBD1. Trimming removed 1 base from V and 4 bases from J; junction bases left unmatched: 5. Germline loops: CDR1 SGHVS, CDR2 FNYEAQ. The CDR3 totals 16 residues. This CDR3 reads CASSLVPGGTTGELFF. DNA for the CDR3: TGTGCCAGCAGCTTAGTCCCAGGGGGCACCACCGGGGAGCTGTTTTTT.

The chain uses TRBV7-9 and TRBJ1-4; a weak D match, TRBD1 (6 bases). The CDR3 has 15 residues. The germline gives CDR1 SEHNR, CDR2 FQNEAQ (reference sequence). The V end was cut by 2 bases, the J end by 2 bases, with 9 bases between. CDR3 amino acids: CASSLYGGTNEKLFF. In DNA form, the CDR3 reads TGTGCCAGCAGCTTATATGGGGGCACTAATGAAAAACTGTTTTTT.

This CDR3 reads CASKNPGGSTEAFF. CDR3 DNA: TGTGCCAGCAAGAACCCGGGGGGCTCCACTGAAGCTTTCTTT. The chain uses TRBV6-4 and TRBJ1-1; tentatively, D is TRBD1 (6 bases). Trimming left V 7 bases short and J 4 bases short, with 16 bases between. Germline V lookup: CDR1 MRHNA, CDR2 SNTAGT. CDR3 length: 14 residues.

The CDR3: CASSLGQGRTDTQYF. The CDR3 coding sequence is TGTGCCAGCAGCTTGGGGCAGGGGCGCACAGATACGCAGTATTTT. This chain uses TRBV7-8 with TRBJ2-3; D may be TRBD1 (6 bases). Germline V gene sequence: CDR1 SGHVS, CDR2 FQNEAQ. The CDR3 contains 15 residues. Trimming took 3 bases from V and 1 from J, leaving 11 bases between them.

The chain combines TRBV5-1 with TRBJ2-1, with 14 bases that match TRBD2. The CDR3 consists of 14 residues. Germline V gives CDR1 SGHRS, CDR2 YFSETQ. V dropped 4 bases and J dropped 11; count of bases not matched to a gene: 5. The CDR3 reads CASSAGTSGGQQFF. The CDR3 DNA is TGCGCCAGCAGCGCAGGGACTAGCGGGGGTCAGCAGTTCTTC.

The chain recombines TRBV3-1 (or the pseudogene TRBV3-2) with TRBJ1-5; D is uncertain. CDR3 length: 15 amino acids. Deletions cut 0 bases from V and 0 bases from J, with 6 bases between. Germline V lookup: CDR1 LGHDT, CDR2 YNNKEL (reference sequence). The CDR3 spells CASSQDPNSNQPQHF. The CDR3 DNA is TGTGCCAGCAGCCAAGATCCAAATAGCAATCAGCCCCAGCATTTT.

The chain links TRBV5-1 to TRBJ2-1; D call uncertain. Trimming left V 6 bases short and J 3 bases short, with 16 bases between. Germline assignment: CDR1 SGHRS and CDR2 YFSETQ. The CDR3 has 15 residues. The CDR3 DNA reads TGCGCCAGCAAAATCTCACATTCGAACTACAATGAGCAGTTCTTC. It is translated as CASKISHSNYNEQFF.

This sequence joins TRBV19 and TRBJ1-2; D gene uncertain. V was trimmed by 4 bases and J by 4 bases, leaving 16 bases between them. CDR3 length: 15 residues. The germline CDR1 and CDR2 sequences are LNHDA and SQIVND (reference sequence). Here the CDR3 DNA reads TGTGCCAGTAGTAGTTCGGCCGGAACAGTCTATGGCTACACCTTC. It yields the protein CASSSSAGTVYGYTF.

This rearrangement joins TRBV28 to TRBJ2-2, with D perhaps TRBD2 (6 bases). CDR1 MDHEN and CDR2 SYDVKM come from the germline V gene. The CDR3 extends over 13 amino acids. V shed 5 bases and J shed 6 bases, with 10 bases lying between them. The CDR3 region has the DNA TGTGCCAGCAGTCCCGGAGGGGCCGGGGAGCTGTTTTTT. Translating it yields CASSPGGAGELFF.

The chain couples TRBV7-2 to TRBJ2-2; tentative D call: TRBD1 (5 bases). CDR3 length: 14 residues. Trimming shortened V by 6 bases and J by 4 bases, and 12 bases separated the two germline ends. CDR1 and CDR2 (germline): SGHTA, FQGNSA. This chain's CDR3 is CASSKFQGTGELFF. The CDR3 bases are TGTGCCAGCAGTAAATTTCAGGGCACCGGGGAGCTGTTTTTT.

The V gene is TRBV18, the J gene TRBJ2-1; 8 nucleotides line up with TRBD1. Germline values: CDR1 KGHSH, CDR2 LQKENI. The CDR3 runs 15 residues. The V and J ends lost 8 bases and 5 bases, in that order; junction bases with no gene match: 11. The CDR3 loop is CASTPARTGNNEQFF. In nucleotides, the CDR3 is TGTGCCAGCACCCCGGCGAGGACAGGGAACAATGAGCAGTTCTTC.

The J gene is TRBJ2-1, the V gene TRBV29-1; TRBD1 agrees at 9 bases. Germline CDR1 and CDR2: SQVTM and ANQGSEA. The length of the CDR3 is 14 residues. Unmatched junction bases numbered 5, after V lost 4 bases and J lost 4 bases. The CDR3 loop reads CSVARDRAYNEQFF. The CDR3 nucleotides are TGCAGCGTTGCCCGGGACAGGGCTTACAATGAGCAGTTCTTC.

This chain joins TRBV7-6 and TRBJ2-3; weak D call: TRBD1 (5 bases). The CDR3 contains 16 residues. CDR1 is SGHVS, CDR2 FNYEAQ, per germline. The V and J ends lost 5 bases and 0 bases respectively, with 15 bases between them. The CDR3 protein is CASSPRRQSSTDTQYF. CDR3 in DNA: TGTGCCAGCAGCCCCCGCCGACAGAGTAGCACAGATACGCAGTATTTT.

CDR3 amino acids: CASSLSYRYGNEQYF. CDR3 nucleotide sequence: TGTGCCAGCAGTTTATCGTACAGATATGGAAACGAGCAGTACTTC. V usage is TRBV27 and J usage is TRBJ2-7; D call uncertain. This CDR3 region has 15 residues. The V end was cut by 0 bases, the J end by 5 bases, with 14 bases between. Per germline, CDR1 MNHEY and CDR2 SMNVEV (reference sequence).

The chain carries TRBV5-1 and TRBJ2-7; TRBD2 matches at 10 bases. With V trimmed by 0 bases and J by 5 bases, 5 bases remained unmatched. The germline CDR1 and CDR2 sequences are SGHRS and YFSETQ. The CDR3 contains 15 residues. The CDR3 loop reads CASSLAASGGDEQYF. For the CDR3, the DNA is TGCGCCAGCAGCTTGGCGGCTAGCGGGGGAGACGAGCAGTACTTC.

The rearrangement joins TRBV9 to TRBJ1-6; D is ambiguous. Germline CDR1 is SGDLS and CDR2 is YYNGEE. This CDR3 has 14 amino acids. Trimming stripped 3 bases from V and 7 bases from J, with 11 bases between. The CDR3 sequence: CASSGRESNSPLHF. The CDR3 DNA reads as TGTGCCAGCAGCGGTCGGGAGTCCAATTCACCCCTCCACTTT.

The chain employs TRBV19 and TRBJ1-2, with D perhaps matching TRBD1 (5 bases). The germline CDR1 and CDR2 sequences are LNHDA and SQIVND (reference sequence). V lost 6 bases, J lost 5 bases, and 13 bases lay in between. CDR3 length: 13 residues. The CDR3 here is CASSLRRGYGYTF. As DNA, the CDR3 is TGTGCCAGTAGCCTCCGGAGGGGATATGGCTACACCTTC.

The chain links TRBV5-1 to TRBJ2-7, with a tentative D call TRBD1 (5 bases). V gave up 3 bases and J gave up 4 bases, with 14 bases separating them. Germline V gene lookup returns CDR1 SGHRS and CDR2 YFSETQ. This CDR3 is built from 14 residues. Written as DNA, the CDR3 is TGCGCCAGCAGCTCTTCAACATCAGGGTACGAGCAGTACTTC. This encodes CASSSSTSGYEQYF.

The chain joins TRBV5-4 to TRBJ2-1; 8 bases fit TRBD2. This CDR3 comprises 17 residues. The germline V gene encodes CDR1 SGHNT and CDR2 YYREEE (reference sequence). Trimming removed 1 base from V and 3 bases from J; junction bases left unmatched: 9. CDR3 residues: CASSLMGAGEIYNEQFF. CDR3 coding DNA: TGTGCCAGCAGCTTGATGGGAGCGGGGGAAATCTACAATGAGCAGTTCTTC.

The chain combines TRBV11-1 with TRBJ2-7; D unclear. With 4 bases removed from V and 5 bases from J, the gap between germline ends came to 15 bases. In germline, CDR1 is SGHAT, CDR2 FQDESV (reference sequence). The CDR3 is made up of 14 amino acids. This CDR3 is CASSSIRRSNEQYF. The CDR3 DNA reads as TGTGCCAGCAGCTCAATTCGTCGCAGTAACGAGCAGTACTTC.

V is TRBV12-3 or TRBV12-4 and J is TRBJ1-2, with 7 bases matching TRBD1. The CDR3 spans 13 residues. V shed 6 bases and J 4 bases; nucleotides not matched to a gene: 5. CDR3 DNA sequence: TGTGCCAGCAGCCAGGGGACAGTCTATGGCTACACCTTC. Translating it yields CASSQGTVYGYTF.

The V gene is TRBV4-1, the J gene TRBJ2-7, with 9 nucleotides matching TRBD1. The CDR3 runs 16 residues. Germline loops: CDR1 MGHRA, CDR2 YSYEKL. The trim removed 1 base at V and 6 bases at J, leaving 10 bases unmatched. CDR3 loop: CASSQVTGTGKGEQYF. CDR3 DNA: TGCGCCAGCAGCCAAGTAACCGGGACAGGGAAGGGCGAGCAGTACTTC.

The CDR3 loop is CASRFLPTGENNEQFF. CDR3 coding DNA: TGCGCCAGTCGGTTCCTTCCGACAGGGGAAAACAATGAGCAGTTCTTC. This sequence joins TRBV5-1 and TRBJ2-1, with TRBD1 matching 8 bases. Germline V CDR1 and CDR2: SGHRS, YFSETQ. V was pared by 8 bases and J by 5 bases, with 15 bases of the junction left unmatched. The CDR3 loop spans 16 amino acids.